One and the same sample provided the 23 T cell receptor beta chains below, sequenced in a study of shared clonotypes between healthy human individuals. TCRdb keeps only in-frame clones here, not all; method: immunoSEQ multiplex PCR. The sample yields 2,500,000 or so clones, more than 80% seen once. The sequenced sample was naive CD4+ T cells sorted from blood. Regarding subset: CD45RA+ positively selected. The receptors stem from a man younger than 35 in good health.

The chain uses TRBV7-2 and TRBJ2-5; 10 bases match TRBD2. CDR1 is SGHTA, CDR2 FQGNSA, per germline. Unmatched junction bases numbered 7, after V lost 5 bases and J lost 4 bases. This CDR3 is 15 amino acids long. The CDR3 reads CASSPPAGGRETQYF. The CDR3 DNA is TGTGCCAGCAGCCCCCCAGCGGGGGGGCGAGAGACCCAGTACTTC. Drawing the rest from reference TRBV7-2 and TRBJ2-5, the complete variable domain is GAGVSQSPSNKVTEKGKDVELRCDPISGHTALYWYRQSLGQGLEFLIYFQGNSAPDKSGLPSDRFSAERTGGSVSTLTIQRTQQEDSAVYLCASSPPAGGRETQYFGPGTRLLVL.

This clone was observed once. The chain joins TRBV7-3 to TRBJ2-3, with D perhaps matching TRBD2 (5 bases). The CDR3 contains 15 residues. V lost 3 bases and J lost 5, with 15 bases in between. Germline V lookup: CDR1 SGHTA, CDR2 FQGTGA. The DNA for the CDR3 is TGTGCCAGCAGCTTGTCGGGATCTGTGGGAGATACGCAGTATTTT. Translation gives CASSLSGSVGDTQYF.

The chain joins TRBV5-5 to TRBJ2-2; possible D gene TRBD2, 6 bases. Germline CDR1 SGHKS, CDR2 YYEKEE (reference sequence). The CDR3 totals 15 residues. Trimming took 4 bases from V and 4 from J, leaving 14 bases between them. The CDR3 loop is CASSPAGRATGELFF. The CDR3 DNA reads TGTGCCAGCAGCCCAGCGGGCAGGGCCACCGGGGAGCTGTTTTTT. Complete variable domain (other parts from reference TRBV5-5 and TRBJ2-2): DAGVTQSPTHLIKTRGQQVTLRCSPISGHKSVSWYQQVLGQGPQFIFQYYEKEERGRGNFPDRFSARQFPNYSSELNVNALLLGDSALYLCASSPAGRATGELFFGEGSRLTVL.

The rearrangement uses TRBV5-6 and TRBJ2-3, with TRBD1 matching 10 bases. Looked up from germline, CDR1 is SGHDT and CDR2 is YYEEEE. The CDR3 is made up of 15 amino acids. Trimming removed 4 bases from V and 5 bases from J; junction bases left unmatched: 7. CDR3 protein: CASSGTGTGEDTQYF. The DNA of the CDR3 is TGTGCCAGCAGCGGTACCGGGACAGGGGAAGATACGCAGTATTTT.

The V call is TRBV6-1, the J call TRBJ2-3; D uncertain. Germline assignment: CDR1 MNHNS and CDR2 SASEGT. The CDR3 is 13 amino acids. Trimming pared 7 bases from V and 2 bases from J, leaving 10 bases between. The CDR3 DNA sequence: TGTGCCAGCACTCGGGCGGCCACAGATACGCAGTATTTT. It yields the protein CASTRAATDTQYF.

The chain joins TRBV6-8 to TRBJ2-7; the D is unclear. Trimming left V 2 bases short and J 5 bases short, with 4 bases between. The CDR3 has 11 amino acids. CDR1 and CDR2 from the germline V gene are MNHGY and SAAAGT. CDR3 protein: CASSYVDEQYF. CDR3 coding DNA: TGTGCCAGCAGTTACGTCGACGAGCAGTACTTC.

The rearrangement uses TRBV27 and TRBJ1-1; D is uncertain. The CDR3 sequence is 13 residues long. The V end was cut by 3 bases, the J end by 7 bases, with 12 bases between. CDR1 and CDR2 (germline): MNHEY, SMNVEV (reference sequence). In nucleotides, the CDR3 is TGTGCCAGCAGTTTTCAACTGGAAAGTGAAGCTTTCTTT. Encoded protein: CASSFQLESEAFF.

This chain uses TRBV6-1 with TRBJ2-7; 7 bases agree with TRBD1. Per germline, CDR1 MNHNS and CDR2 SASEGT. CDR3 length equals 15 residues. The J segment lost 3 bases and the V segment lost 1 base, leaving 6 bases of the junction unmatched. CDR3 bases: TGTGCCAGCAGTGAAGGGGACAGTCTCTTCTACGAGCAGTACTTC. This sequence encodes CASSEGDSLFYEQYF.

CDR3 residues: CASSSSGATYEQYF. The CDR3 DNA is TGCGCCAGCAGCTCTAGCGGGGCCACCTACGAGCAGTACTTC. The chain links TRBV5-1 to TRBJ2-7; 9 nucleotides match TRBD2. The J segment lost 2 bases and the V segment lost 3 bases, leaving 3 bases of the junction unmatched. CDR1 is SGHRS and CDR2 is YFSETQ in the germline V gene. This CDR3 has 14 amino acids.

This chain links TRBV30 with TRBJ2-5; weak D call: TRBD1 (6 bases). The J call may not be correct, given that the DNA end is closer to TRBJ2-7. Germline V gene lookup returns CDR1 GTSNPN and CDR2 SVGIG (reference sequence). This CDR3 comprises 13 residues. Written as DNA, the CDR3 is TGTGCCTGGCAGGGACAAAAAATCTACGAGCAGTACTTC. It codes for CAWQGQKIYEQYF.

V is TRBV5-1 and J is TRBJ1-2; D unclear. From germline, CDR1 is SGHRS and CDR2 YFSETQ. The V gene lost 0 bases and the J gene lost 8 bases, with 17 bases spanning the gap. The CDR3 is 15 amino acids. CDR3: CASSLGQRALGGYTF. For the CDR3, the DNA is TGCGCCAGCAGCTTGGGGCAGCGGGCCTTGGGAGGCTACACCTTC.

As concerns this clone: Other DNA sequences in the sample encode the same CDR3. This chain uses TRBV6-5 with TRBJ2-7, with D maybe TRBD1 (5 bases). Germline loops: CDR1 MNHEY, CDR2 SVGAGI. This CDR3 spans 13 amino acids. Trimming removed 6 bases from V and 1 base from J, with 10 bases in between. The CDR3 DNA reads TGTGCCAGCAGCCAGGGCCCTTCCTACGAGCAGTACTTC. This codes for CASSQGPSYEQYF.

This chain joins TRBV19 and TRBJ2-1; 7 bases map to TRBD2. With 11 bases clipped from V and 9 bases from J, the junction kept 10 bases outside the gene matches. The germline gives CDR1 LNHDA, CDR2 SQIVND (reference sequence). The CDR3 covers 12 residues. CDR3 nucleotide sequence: TGTGCCTCAGGGACTACCTTTGGTGAGCAGTTCTTC. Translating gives CASGTTFGEQFF.

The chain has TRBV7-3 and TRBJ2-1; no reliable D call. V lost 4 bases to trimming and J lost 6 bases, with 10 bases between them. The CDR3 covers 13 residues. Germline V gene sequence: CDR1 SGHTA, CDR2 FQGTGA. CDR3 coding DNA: TGTGCCAGCAGCTCTCCTTTAACCAATGAGCAGTTCTTC. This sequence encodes CASSSPLTNEQFF.

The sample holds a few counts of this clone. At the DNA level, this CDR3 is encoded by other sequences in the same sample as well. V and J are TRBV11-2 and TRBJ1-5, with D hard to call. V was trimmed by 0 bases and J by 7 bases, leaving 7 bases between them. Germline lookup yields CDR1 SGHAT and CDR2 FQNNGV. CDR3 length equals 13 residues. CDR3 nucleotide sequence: TGTGCCAGCAGCTTAGATCGAAACCAGCCCCAGCATTTT. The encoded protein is CASSLDRNQPQHF.

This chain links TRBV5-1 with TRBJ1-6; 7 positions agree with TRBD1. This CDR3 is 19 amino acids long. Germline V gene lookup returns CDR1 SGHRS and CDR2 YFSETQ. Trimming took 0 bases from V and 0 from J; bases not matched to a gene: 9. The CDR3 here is CASSLVGGAGSSYNSPLHF. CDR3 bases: TGCGCCAGCAGCTTGGTAGGGGGCGCGGGGAGCTCCTATAATTCACCCCTCCACTTT. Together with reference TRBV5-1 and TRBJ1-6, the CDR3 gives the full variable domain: KAGVTQTPRYLIKTRGQQVTLSCSPISGHRSVSWYQQTPGQGLQFLFEYFSETQRNKGNFPGRFSGRQFSNSRSEMNVSTLELGDSALYLCASSLVGGAGSSYNSPLHFGNGTRLTVT.

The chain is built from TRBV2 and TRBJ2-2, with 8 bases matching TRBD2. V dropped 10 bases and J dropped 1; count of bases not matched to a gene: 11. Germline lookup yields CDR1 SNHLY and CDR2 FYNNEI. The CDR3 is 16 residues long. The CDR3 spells CAMGPGLGMNTGELFF. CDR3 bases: TGTGCCATGGGTCCGGGACTAGGGATGAACACCGGGGAGCTGTTTTTT.

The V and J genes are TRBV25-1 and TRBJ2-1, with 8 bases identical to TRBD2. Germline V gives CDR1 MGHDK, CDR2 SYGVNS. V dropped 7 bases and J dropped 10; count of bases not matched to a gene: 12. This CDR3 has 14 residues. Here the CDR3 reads CASTITAGGGEQFF. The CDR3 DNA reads TGTGCCAGCACCATAACCGCGGGGGGAGGCGAGCAGTTCTTC.

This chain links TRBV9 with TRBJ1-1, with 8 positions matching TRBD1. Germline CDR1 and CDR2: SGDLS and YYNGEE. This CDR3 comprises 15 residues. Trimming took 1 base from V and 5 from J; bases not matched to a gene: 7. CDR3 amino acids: CASSVQGALETEAFF. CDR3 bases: TGTGCCAGCAGCGTACAGGGGGCGCTGGAAACTGAAGCTTTCTTT. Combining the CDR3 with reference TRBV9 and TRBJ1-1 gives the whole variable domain DSGVTQTPKHLITATGQRVTLRCSPRSGDLSVYWYQQSLDQGLQFLIQYYNGEERAKGNILERFSAQQFPDLHSELNLSSLELGDSALYFCASSVQGALETEAFFGQGTRLTVV.

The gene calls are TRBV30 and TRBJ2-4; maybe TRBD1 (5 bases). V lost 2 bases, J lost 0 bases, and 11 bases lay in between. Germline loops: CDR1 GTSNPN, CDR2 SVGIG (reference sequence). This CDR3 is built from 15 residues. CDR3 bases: TGTGCCTGGAGTAGGGGCATCCTAGCCAAAAACATTCAGTACTTC. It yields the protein CAWSRGILAKNIQYF.

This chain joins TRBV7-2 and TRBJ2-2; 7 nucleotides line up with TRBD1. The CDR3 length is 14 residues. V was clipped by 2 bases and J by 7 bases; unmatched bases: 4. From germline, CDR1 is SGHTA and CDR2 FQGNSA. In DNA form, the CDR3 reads TGTGCCAGCAGCTTACAGGGGGTGAGCGGGGAGCTGTTTTTT. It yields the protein CASSLQGVSGELFF.

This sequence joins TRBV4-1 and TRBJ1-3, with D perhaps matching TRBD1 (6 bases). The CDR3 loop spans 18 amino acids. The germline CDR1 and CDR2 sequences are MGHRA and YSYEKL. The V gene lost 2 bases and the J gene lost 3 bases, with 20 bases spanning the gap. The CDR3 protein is CASSQTHGGARGGNTIYF. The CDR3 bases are TGCGCCAGCAGCCAAACCCACGGGGGGGCGCGGGGTGGAAACACCATATATTTT.

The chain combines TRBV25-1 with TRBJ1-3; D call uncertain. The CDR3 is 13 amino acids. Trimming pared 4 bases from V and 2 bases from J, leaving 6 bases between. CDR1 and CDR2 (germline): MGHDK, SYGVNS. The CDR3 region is CASSAGAGNTIYF. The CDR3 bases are TGTGCCAGCAGTGCCGGGGCTGGAAACACCATATATTTT.